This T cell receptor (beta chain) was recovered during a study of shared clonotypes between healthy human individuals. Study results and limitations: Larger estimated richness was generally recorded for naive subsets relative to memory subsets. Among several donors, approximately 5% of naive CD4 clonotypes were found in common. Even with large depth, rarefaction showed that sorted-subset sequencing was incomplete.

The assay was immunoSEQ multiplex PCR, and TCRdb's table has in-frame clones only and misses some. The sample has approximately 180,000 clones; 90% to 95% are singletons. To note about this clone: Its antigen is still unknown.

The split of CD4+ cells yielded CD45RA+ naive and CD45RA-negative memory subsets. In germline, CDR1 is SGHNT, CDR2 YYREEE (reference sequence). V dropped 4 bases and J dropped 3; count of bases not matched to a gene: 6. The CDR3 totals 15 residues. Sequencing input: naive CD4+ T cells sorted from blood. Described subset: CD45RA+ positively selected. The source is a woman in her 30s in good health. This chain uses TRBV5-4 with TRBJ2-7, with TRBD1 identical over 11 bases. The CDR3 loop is CASSIRTGGIYEQYF. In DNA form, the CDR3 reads TGTGCCAGCAGCATTAGGACAGGGGGCATCTACGAGCAGTACTTC.